Listed here is a single T cell receptor (beta chain). The junction had 13 bases not matched to a gene; V was cut back by 4 bases and J by 14 bases. This CDR3 spans 14 amino acids. The germline V gene has CDR1 MNHEY and CDR2 SVGEGT. The table came from immunoSEQ multiplex PCR; TCRdb's copy has only in-frame clones and leaves some out. This sample has 400,000 or so clones; 85% to 90% occur once, and the top ten carry 0.75% to 0.85%. The data are from a study of blood T cell repertoires in COVID-19. Study-level information: The United States, Italy and Spain provided the acute and convalescent COVID-19 samples. The analysed material was cDNA or gDNA that came from T cells, B-cell-depleted T cells, or PBMCs.

A Seattle source enrolled patients during active infection and followed them longitudinally. Sequenced sample: peripheral blood. The TCR comes from a man aged 18 to 30 with COVID-19, enrolled during active disease. The genes are TRBV6-2 or TRBV6-3 and TRBJ2-1; 8 bases are a match to TRBD2. CDR3 sequence reads: CASSSLGGGLGEFF. The CDR3 DNA reads TGTGCCAGCAGTTCCCTGGGCGGGGGGCTCGGTGAGTTCTTC.